This T cell receptor (beta chain) was recorded in a study of CD8+CD57+ T cells in acquired aplastic anemia. Whole-study context: The mean DNA yield obtained from sorted CD4+ and CD8+ cells came to 3 to 3.5 ug.

TCR beta VDJ and CDR3 profiling used genomic DNA as template. MiXCR, run by TCRdb on the reads, gives a single entry per CDR3 protein. This sample has 100,000 to 150,000 distinct CDR3 sequences, with about 48% found just once. V gave up 0 bases and J gave up 8 bases, with 17 bases separating them. Germline values: CDR1 SGDLS, CDR2 YYNGEE. This CDR3 region has 15 residues. The gene calls are TRBV9 and TRBJ1-2; D is perhaps TRBD1 (5 bases). The clonotype was recovered from a human donor in good health, serving as a control. Sequencing was done on a sample of sorted CD4+, CD8+, or CD8+CD57+ T cells (not recorded which) from PBMCs. The CDR3 loop reads CASSVGSGGTSGYTF. For the CDR3, the DNA is TGTGCCAGCAGCGTAGGGAGCGGGGGGACTTCCGGCTACACCTTC.